The source of this TCR beta chain is a study of immune heterogeneity within non-small cell lung tumors. As for the study in general: It was found that the tumors were several squamous cell carcinomas, roughly 9 non-squamous carcinomas and 1 not otherwise specified.

This CDR3 spans 15 amino acids. J was trimmed by 0 bases and V by 2 bases; bases with no gene match: 3. Germline loops: CDR1 MGHRA, CDR2 YSYEKL. This clonotype was counted many times. The antigen remains undetermined. It was a multiplex PCR that amplified TCR beta CDR3, with 32 V and 13 J primers. Via MiXCR, TCRdb re-called the multiplex PCR reads, giving one row per CDR3 protein. The table records fewer than 25,000 distinct CDR3 sequences, about 26% of them present only once. Template was bulk tumor genomic DNA, roughly 650 ng per sample. In surgery, several biopsies were collected from each primary tumor at widely spaced sites. Curative operations were performed on patients who had untreated, newly diagnosed non-small cell lung cancer. Donors comprised surgical patients with newly diagnosed non-small cell lung cancer, operated on with curative intent. Study-level points and caveats: Alongside site-unique high-frequency clones, identical dominant CDR3 beta clonotypes recurred across tumor sites within a patient. Local clonality of T cells correlated moderately yet significantly with local tumor mutational burden (R roughly 0.35).

The V and J genes are TRBV4-1 and TRBJ2-7, with 8 bases lining up with TRBD2. The clonotype originates from a middle-aged man with non-small cell lung cancer. The source material was lung tumor tissue. The CDR3 sequence: CASSQTTSASYEQYF. Here the CDR3 DNA reads TGCGCCAGCAGCCAAACGACTAGCGCCTCCTACGAGCAGTACTTC.